The source of this T cell receptor (beta chain) is a study of shared clonotypes between healthy human individuals (dated by TCRdb to 2020 to 2021). Turning to the overall study: A couple of women and a few men aged 18 to 49 years were included in the cohort. Leukapheresis yielded between about 0.9 and 9.5 billion PBMCs per donor. For each donor, CD4 naive and CD4 memory were each run on three plates, CD8 naive on two plates, and CD8 memory on one plate. To estimate repertoire size and how much clonotype sharing occurs between individuals, the study deeply sequenced the blood TCR repertoires of about five healthy adults. Different laboratories and diverse techniques were used to prepare libraries and sequence TCR repertoires, to increase sequencing depth and limit assay-specific biases.

In regard to this clone: This clone's antigen is unknown. No clone much larger than this one lies a single base away; base qualities are absent.

TCR CDR3 regions were amplified from genomic DNA by multiplex PCR using the deep immunoSEQ assay. Extracted genomic DNA from each cell subset was spread evenly across all wells of several immunoSEQ 96-well plates, with each plate serving as a replicate. Each replicate PCR for sorted subsets received around 200 ng genomic DNA, equal to about 30,000 T cell genomes. Purified libraries were quantified with a Qubit 3.0 fluorometer, sized on a Bioanalyzer 2100, and re-quantified with the KAPA Library Quantification kit. Every immunoSEQ 96-well plate was sequenced on a separate single-read 150-cycle Illumina NextSeq 550 flow cell. Turning to the authors' computational methods: Because the immunoSEQ output included only junctional sequences and no quality scores, the filtering could not be the same as the filtering used for full-length reads. To assign V/J genes and CDR3, sequences were annotated using PyIR, a Python wrapper for IgBLAST v1.9, with IMGT germline references. Reads were filtered out if the reads had weak V/J assignments (E-value above 1e-6), no CDR3, stop codons, out-of-frame junctions, or ambiguous translated residues. V3J clonotypes were defined as sequences sharing an identical inferred V gene, J gene, and CDR3 amino acid sequence. Percentage overlap between repertoires was calculated by dividing the number of shared unique clonotypes by the size of the smaller repertoire. Richness of each repertoire was evaluated using RTK rarefaction, the Chao1 estimator, and Recon v2.1 estimates of unobserved clonotypes. Generation probabilities for all TCRbeta clonotypes obtained by the gDNA method from a handful of donors were computed using OLGA. The clones in this table, taken by TCRdb from immuneACCESS, are in-frame only. Not every clone is retained; where verified, under half of the shortfall comes from an unresolved V gene, and the cause of the rest is unknown. V and J calls and clone size are those listed in that table; D and trimming were worked out from the DNA. The sample table holds a few million clones, of which around 94% were seen once. The top ten constitute over 0.12% of the sample.

The CDR3 runs 14 residues from the cysteine to the phenylalanine. CDR3 DNA is the only sequence kept; it has 42 bases, read in frame from the first base. V is trimmed back by 7 bases and J by 1 base, and the junction contains 6 bases that no gene match accounts for. The germline V gene gives CDR1 as MNHEY and CDR2 as SVGAGI. What the research found in general, with its limitations: Sampling was restricted to blood, and TCR repertoires in tissue are likely to differ from TCR repertoires in blood. Naive subsets generally had larger estimated clonotype richness than memory subsets. The genetic and exposure-history diversity represented was limited by the small number of donors. When several donors were compared, the shared fraction of clonotypes was around 4.6% for naive CD4, about 4% for naive CD8, about 2.4% for memory CD4, and 0.4% for memory CD8. Based on pairwise subsampling, the degree of clonotype sharing among donors was expected to be affected by sequencing depth. Rarefaction of sorted-subset datasets indicated incomplete sequencing despite the large sequencing depth. Compared with non-shared clonotypes, the clonotypes found in all four sorted-subset donors had higher generation probabilities.

Healthy HIV-negative adults with no recently reported acute infections or vaccinations were included as donors. All donors were Caucasian adults living in Nashville, Tennessee, USA. CD4+ T cells were enriched by magnetic negative selection, after which naive cells were positively selected on CD45RA and the negative fraction was taken as the memory subset. Blood was collected by leukapheresis, and PBMCs were isolated by Ficoll-Histopaque density gradient centrifugation and then cryopreserved in liquid nitrogen vapor phase. Analytical flow cytometry was used to check the purity and quantity of each magnetically sorted T cell population. Each sorted fraction had its genomic DNA isolated and then quantified by UV absorbance on a Nanodrop 2000c.

The V gene is TRBV6-5 and the J gene is TRBJ1-1; the junction holds 7 bases that match TRBD1. The clonotype originates from a man aged 18 to 30 in good health. Material: naive CD4+ T cells sorted from blood. The sample's cell subset or site label, in plain terms: CD45RA+ positively selected. The CDR3 loop reads CASIKRTGNTEAFF. At the DNA level, the sequence is TGTGCCAGCATCAAACGGACAGGGAACACTGAAGCTTTCTTT.